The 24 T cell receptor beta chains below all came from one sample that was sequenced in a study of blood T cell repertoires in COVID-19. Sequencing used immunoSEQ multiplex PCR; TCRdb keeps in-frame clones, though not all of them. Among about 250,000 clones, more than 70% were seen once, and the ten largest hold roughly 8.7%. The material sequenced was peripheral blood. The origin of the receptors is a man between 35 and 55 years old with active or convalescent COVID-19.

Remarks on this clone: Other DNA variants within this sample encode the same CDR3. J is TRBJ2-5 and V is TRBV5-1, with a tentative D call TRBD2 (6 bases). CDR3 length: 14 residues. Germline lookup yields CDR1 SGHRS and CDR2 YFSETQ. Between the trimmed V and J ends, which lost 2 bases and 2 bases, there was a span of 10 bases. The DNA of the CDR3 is TGCGCCAGCAGCTTAGGGACTTATCAAGAGACCCAGTACTTC. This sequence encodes CASSLGTYQETQYF.

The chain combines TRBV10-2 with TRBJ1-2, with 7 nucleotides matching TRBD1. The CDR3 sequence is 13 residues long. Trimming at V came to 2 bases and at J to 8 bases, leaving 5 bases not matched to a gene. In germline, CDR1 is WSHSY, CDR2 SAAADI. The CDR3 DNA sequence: TGCGCCAGCAGTGAGACAGGGGCGGAGGGCTACACCTTC. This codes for CASSETGAEGYTF.

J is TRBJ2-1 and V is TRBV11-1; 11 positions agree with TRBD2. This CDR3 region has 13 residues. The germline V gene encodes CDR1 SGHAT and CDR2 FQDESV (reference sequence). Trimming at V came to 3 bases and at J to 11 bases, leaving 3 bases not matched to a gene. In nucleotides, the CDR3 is TGTGCCAGCAGCTTGGAGACTAGCGGGAAGCAGTTCTTC. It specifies CASSLETSGKQFF.

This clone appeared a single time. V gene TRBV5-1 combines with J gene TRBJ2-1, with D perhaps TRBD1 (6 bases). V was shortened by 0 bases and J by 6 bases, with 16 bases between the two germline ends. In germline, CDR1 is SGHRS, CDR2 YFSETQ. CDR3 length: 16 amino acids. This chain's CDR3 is CASSLGPGASLNEQFF. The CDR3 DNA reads TGCGCCAGCAGCTTGGGACCAGGGGCATCGCTCAATGAGCAGTTCTTC.

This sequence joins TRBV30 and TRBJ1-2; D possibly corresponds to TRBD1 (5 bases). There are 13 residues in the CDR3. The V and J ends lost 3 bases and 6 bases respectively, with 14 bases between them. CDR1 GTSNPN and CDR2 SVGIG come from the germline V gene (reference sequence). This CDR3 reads CAWRRDRGNGYTF. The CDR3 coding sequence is TGTGCCTGGAGACGTGATAGGGGCAATGGCTACACCTTC.

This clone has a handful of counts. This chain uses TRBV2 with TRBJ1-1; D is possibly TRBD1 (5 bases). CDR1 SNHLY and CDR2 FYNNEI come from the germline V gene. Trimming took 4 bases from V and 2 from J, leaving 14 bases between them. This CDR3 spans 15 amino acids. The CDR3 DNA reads TGTGCCAGCAGTGCGGGGGGACCCCTTAACACTGAAGCTTTCTTT. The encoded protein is CASSAGGPLNTEAFF.

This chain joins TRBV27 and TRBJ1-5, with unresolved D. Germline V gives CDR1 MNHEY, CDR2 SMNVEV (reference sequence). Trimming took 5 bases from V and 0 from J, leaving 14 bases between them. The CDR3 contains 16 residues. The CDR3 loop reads CASSDRGIYSNQPQHF. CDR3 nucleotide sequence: TGTGCCAGCAGTGATCGCGGGATTTATAGCAATCAGCCCCAGCATTTT.

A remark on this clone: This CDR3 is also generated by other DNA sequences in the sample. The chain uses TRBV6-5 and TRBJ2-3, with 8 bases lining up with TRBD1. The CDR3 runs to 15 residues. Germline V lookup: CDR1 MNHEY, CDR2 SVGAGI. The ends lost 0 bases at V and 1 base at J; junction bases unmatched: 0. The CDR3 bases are TGTGCCAGCAGTTACTCGGACAGGGGCACAGATACGCAGTATTTT. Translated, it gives CASSYSDRGTDTQYF.

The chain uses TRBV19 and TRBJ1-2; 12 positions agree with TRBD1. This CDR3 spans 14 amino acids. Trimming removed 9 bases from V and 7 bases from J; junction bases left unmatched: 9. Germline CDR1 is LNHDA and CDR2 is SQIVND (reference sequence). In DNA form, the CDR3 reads TGTGCCAGCACCCCGGGACAGGGGGCAATTGGCTACACCTTC. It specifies CASTPGQGAIGYTF.

CDR3: CASSLGRTSESTDTQYF. CDR3 nucleotide sequence: TGTGCCAGCAGCTTAGGAAGGACTAGCGAAAGCACAGATACGCAGTATTTT. The V call is TRBV11-3, the J call TRBJ2-3; 9 bases are a match to TRBD2. The CDR3 has 17 residues. V gave up 1 base and J gave up 0 bases; unmatched junction bases: 5. CDR1 is SGHNT, CDR2 YENEEA, per germline.

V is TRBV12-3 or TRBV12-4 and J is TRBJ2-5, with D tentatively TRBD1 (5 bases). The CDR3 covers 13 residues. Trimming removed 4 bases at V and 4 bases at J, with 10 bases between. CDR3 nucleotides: TGTGCCAGCAGTTCCCAGGGTGTAGAGACCCAGTACTTC. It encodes CASSSQGVETQYF.

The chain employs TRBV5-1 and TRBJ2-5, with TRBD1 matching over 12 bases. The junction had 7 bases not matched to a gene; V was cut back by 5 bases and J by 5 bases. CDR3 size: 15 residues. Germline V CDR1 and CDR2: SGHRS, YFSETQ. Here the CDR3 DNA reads TGCGCCAGCAGGGGGACAGGGGGCGATTGGGAGACCCAGTACTTC. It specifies CASRGTGGDWETQYF.

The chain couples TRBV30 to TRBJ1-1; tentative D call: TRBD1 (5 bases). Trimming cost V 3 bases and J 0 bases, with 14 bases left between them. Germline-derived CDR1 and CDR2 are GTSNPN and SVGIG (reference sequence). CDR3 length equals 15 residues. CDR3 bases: TGTGCCTGGAGGACAATCCAGGGTCTGAACACTGAAGCTTTCTTT. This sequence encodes CAWRTIQGLNTEAFF.

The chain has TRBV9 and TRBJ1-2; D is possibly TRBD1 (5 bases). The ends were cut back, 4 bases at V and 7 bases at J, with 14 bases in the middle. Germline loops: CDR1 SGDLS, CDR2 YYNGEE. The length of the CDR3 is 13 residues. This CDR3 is CASSLDRFRGYTF. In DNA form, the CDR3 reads TGTGCCAGCAGCCTTGACAGATTTCGTGGCTACACCTTC.

The CDR3 DNA sequence: TGTGCCAGTACCGAGACAGGGGATGGCTACACCTTC. It encodes CASTETGDGYTF. This chain joins TRBV19 and TRBJ1-2; the match to TRBD1 covers 8 bases. Germline-derived CDR1 and CDR2 are LNHDA and SQIVND (reference sequence). V trimming: 7 bases; J trimming: 6 bases; junction bases outside the gene matches: 4. The CDR3 loop spans 12 amino acids.

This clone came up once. The CDR3 nucleotides are TGTGCCACCAGCACGAGGACTGAACCAAAAGAGACCCAGTACTTC. Its protein is CATSTRTEPKETQYF. The chain has TRBV15 and TRBJ2-5, with a tentative D call TRBD2 (5 bases). V was cut by 4 bases and J by 3 bases, with 15 bases left in between. The CDR3 has 15 residues. CDR1 LNHNV and CDR2 YYDKDF come from the germline V gene (reference sequence).

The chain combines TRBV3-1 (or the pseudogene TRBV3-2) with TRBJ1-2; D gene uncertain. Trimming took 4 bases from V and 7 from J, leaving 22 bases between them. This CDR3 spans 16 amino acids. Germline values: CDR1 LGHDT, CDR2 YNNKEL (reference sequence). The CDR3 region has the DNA TGTGCCAGCAGCCCCACTAGCAGGCCCGGCCCGGGTGGCTACACCTTC. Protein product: CASSPTSRPGPGGYTF.

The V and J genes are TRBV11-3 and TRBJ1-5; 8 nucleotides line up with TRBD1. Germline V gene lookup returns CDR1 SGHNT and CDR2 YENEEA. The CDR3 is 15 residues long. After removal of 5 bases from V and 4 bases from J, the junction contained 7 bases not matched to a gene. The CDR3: CASSIGQGRNQPQHF. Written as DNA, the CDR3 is TGTGCCAGCAGCATAGGACAGGGCCGAAATCAGCCCCAGCATTTT.

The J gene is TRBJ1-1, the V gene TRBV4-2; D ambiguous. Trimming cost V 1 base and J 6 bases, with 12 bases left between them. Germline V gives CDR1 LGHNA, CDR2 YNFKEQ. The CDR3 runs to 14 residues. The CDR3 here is CASSQARTVSEAFF. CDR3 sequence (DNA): TGTGCCAGCAGCCAAGCCCGGACTGTCTCTGAAGCTTTCTTT.

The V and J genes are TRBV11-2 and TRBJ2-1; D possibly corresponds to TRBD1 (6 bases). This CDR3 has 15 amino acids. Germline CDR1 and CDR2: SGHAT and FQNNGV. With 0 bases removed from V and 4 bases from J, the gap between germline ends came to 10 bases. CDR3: CASSLEQGLYNEQFF. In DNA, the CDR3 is TGTGCCAGCAGCTTAGAACAGGGTCTATACAATGAGCAGTTCTTC. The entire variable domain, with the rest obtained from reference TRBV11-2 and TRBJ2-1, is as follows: EAGVAQSPRYKIIEKRQSVAFWCNPISGHATLYWYQQILGQGPKLLIQFQNNGVVDDSQLPKDRFSAERLKGVDSTLKIQPAKLEDSAVYLCASSLEQGLYNEQFFGPGTRLTVL.

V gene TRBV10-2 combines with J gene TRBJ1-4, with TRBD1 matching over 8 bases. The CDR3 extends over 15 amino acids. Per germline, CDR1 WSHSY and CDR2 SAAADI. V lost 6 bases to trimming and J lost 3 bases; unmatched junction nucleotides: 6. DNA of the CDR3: TGCGCCAGCAGCCTCCAGGGGGCTGCTAATGAAAAACTGTTTTTT. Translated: CASSLQGAANEKLFF.

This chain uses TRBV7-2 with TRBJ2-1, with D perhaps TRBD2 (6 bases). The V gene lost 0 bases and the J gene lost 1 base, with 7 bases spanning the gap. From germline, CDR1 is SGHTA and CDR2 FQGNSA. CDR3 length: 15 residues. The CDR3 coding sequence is TGTGCCAGCAGCTTAGCGGGACTTTCCTACAATGAGCAGTTCTTC. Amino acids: CASSLAGLSYNEQFF. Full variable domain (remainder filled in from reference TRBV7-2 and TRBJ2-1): GAGVSQSPSNKVTEKGKDVELRCDPISGHTALYWYRQSLGQGLEFLIYFQGNSAPDKSGLPSDRFSAERTGGSVSTLTIQRTQQEDSAVYLCASSLAGLSYNEQFFGPGTRLTVL.

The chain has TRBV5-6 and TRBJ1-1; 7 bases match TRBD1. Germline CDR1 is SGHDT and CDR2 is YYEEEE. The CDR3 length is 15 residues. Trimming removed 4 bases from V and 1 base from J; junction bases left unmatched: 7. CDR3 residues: CASSLSGTANTEAFF. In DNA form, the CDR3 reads TGTGCCAGCAGCCTTTCCGGGACAGCGAACACTGAAGCTTTCTTT.

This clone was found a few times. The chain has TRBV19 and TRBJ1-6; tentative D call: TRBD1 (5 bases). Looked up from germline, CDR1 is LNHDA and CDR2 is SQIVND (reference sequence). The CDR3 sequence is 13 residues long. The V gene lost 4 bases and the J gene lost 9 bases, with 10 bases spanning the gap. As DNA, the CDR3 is TGTGCCAGTAGTACGGACACGAGTTCACCCCTCCACTTT. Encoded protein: CASSTDTSSPLHF.